This TCR beta chain appears in the sequencing data of a study of read filtering for tumor transcriptome and immune sequencing. On the study more broadly: Patients were some 16 male and about 14 female, mean age 65.9 years, range about 47 to 80. DNase treatment preceded whole-transcriptome library preparation.

Germline V gene lookup returns CDR1 MGHRA and CDR2 YSYEKL. The CDR3 has 17 residues. On this clonotype: This may be a read error, as it is one base from a much larger clone.

From 300 to 400 ng of RNA, a library with molecular barcoded alpha/delta and beta/gamma adaptors was made. From the reads, TCRdb called clonotypes with MiXCR, one entry per CDR3 protein. In the table there are some 120,000 distinct CDR3 sequences, 13% of which are singletons. Sequencing was carried out using a population of CD138-negative cells sorted from bone marrow. The TCR comes from a donor over 35 with multiple myeloma. The V gene is TRBV4-1, the J gene TRBJ1-1; a weak D match, TRBD1 (5 bases). In nucleotides, the CDR3 is TGCGCCAGCAACCAAGAAGGGGCGGGGTGGGGCAACACTGAAGCTTTCTTT. It is translated as CASNQEGAGWGNTEAFF.